These 14 T cell receptor beta chains came from one sample sequenced in a study of radiotherapy plus CTLA-4 blockade in lung cancer. Repertoires were generated with immunoSEQ multiplex PCR, while TCRdb's copy carries only in-frame clones and drops some. The sample yields tens of thousands of clones, 75% seen once. This specimen consisted of peripheral blood, obtained from a patient treated with radiotherapy plus ipilimumab. The receptors originated from a human donor with non-small cell lung cancer that progressed on radiotherapy plus ipilimumab.

The V call is TRBV20-1, the J call TRBJ2-1; D gene unclear. This CDR3 is built from 11 residues. Trimming left V 5 bases short and J 6 bases short, with 8 bases between. Germline lookup yields CDR1 DFQATT and CDR2 SNEGSKA (reference sequence). The DNA for the CDR3 is TGCAGTGCTTGGCTCGGCAATGAGCAGTTCTTC. Residues: CSAWLGNEQFF.

The J gene is TRBJ1-4, the V gene TRBV7-6; 11 nucleotides agree with TRBD1. Germline-derived CDR1 and CDR2 are SGHVS and FNYEAQ. This CDR3 contains 16 residues. The V and J ends lost 2 bases and 6 bases, in that order; junction bases with no gene match: 5. The chain's CDR3 is CASSLWTGGEDEKLFF. Written as DNA, the CDR3 is TGTGCCAGCAGCTTATGGACAGGGGGCGAAGATGAAAAACTGTTTTTT.

This sequence joins TRBV27 and TRBJ1-5; tentatively, D is TRBD1 (5 bases). Germline V gene data show CDR1 as MNHEY and CDR2 as SMNVEV (reference sequence). Trimming stripped 3 bases from V and 5 bases from J, with 11 bases between. The CDR3 is 14 residues long. The CDR3 DNA follows: TGTGCCAGCAGTTTTGCAGGGATTCATCAGCCCCAGCATTTT. Translation gives CASSFAGIHQPQHF.

CDR3 region: CASSLTGAYEQYF. The CDR3 DNA reads as TGTGCCAGCAGCTTAACTGGAGCCTACGAGCAGTACTTC. V gene TRBV7-6 combines with J gene TRBJ2-7; D is unresolved. Trimming shortened V by 2 bases and J by 2 bases, and 7 bases separated the two germline ends. Germline CDR1 and CDR2: SGHVS and FNYEAQ. There are 13 residues in the CDR3.

This rearrangement joins TRBV18 to TRBJ2-7; D is perhaps TRBD2 (5 bases). CDR1 is KGHSH, CDR2 LQKENI, per germline. V was trimmed by 2 bases and J by 4 bases, leaving 9 bases between them. CDR3 size: 13 residues. The CDR3 bases are TGTGCCAGCTCACCAGCGGGCGAGTACGAGCAGTACTTC. It yields the protein CASSPAGEYEQYF.

This chain links TRBV5-8 with TRBJ2-7; 13 nucleotides line up with TRBD2. J gave up 7 bases and V 1 base, and 8 bases lay outside the gene matches. The CDR3 contains 16 residues. The germline V gene has CDR1 SGHTS and CDR2 YDEGEE. The CDR3 DNA reads TGTGCCAGCAGCTTGATAGGACGGACTAGCGGGGGAGAGCAGTACTTC. Protein sequence: CASSLIGRTSGGEQYF.

The rearrangement joins TRBV5-6 to TRBJ2-7; a possible D gene is TRBD1 (6 bases). The CDR3 runs 15 residues. Per the germline V gene, CDR1 is SGHDT and CDR2 is YYEEEE. V shed 3 bases and J shed 3 bases, with 16 bases lying between them. CDR3: CASSSWGQGSYEQYF. The CDR3 nucleotides are TGTGCCAGCAGCTCATGGGGGCAGGGGAGCTACGAGCAGTACTTC.

This rearrangement joins TRBV6-1 to TRBJ2-3; no firm D call. The CDR3 covers 15 residues. Deletions cut 7 bases from V and 2 bases from J, with 16 bases between. From germline, CDR1 is MNHNS and CDR2 SASEGT. The CDR3 region is CASTNSRWTTDTQYF. Written as DNA, the CDR3 is TGTGCCAGCACGAATTCCCGTTGGACCACAGATACGCAGTATTTT.

The V and J genes are TRBV9 and TRBJ2-2, with 9 bases identical to TRBD1. CDR3 length equals 16 residues. Trimming removed 5 bases from V and 6 bases from J; junction bases left unmatched: 11. Germline lookup yields CDR1 SGDLS and CDR2 YYNGEE. CDR3 bases: TGTGCCAGCAGTGATCCGGGACAGGGAGTCGCCGGGGAGCTGTTTTTT. Translation: CASSDPGQGVAGELFF.

The rearrangement joins TRBV30 to TRBJ1-2; no clear D gene. This CDR3 is built from 12 residues. Between the trimmed V and J ends, which lost 3 bases and 4 bases, there was a span of 9 bases. The V gene's germline CDR1 is GTSNPN and CDR2 SVGIG (reference sequence). This CDR3 is CAWSGESYGYTF. The CDR3 DNA follows: TGTGCCTGGAGCGGGGAATCCTATGGCTACACCTTC.

V gene TRBV4-3 combines with J gene TRBJ1-1, with a tentative D call TRBD1 (6 bases). The CDR3 consists of 15 residues. Germline CDR1 and CDR2: LGHNA and YSLEER. V gave up 1 base and J gave up 1 base, with 10 bases separating them. The DNA for the CDR3 is TGCGCCAGCAGCCAAGGGACAGTAGAGAACACTGAAGCTTTCTTT. This encodes CASSQGTVENTEAFF.

The chain has TRBV7-3 and TRBJ2-7; D may be TRBD1 (6 bases). The CDR3 covers 15 residues. V was shortened by 2 bases and J by 1 base, with 12 bases between the two germline ends. Germline assignment: CDR1 SGHTA and CDR2 FQGTGA. The CDR3 coding sequence is TGTGCCAGCAGCTTAGACAGGTCGCCTTCCTACGAGCAGTACTTC. It encodes CASSLDRSPSYEQYF.

This clone was seen a single time. CDR3 coding DNA: TGTGCCAGCGCGGACAGGAAGGACACCGGGGAGCTGTTTTTT. Translation: CASADRKDTGELFF. This chain connects TRBV2 to TRBJ2-2; 7 bases are shared with TRBD1. This CDR3 spans 14 amino acids. CDR1 and CDR2 from the germline V gene are SNHLY and FYNNEI. With V trimmed by 8 bases and J by 3 bases, 6 bases remained unmatched.

This clone appeared a few times. CDR3 nucleotides: TGTGCCAGCAGCTTAGGGGGCCTCAATGAGCAGTTCTTC. Translation: CASSLGGLNEQFF. The chain is built from TRBV11-1 and TRBJ2-1; perhaps TRBD1 as D (5 bases). V dropped 1 base and J dropped 6 bases, with 7 bases sitting between them. The CDR3 runs 13 residues. Germline lookup yields CDR1 SGHAT and CDR2 FQDESV (reference sequence).